The 7 T cell receptor beta chains listed next were all sequenced from one sample in a study of PD-1 blockade in mismatch repair-deficient tumors. The table came from immunoSEQ multiplex PCR; TCRdb's copy has only in-frame clones and leaves some out. The sample yields under 150,000 clones, about 88% seen once. The material sequenced was peripheral blood, taken roughly 70 weeks after starting pembrolizumab. The receptors originated from an adult with mismatch repair-deficient cancer.

The V call is TRBV6-6, the J call TRBJ2-1; D may correspond to TRBD1 or TRBD2 (5 bases each). Germline values: CDR1 MNHNY, CDR2 SVGAGI (reference sequence). The CDR3 is made up of 13 amino acids. The V end was cut by 6 bases, the J end by 5 bases, with 11 bases between. In DNA, the CDR3 is TGTGCCAGCAGCCCCGGGACCGACAATGAGCAGTTCTTC. Its protein is CASSPGTDNEQFF.

The CDR3: CASGLVLDRLQYGYTF. In DNA form, the CDR3 reads TGTGCTAGTGGTTTGGTACTGGACAGACTTCAATATGGCTACACCTTC. The genes are TRBV12-5 and TRBJ1-2, with a tentative D call TRBD1 (6 bases). With 0 bases removed from V and 5 bases from J, the gap between germline ends came to 16 bases. The CDR3 is 16 residues long. The germline V gene has CDR1 LGHNT and CDR2 FRNRAP.

The V call is TRBV7-9, the J call TRBJ2-3; TRBD2 is a possible D gene (6 bases). The CDR3 loop spans 15 amino acids. Per the germline V gene, CDR1 is SEHNR and CDR2 is FQNEAQ (reference sequence). Trimming removed 4 bases at V and 1 base at J, with 12 bases between. The CDR3, as DNA: TGTGCCAGCAGCTCCGGAGGGATAGGCACAGATACGCAGTATTTT. The encoded protein is CASSSGGIGTDTQYF. Based on the CDR3 plus reference TRBV7-9 and TRBJ2-3, the full variable domain is DTGVSQNPRHKITKRGQNVTFRCDPISEHNRLYWYRQTLGQGPEFLTYFQNEAQLEKSRLLSDRFSAERPKGSFSTLEIQRTEQGDSAMYLCASSSGGIGTDTQYFGPGTRLTVL.

This clone appeared once. The chain carries TRBV7-9 and TRBJ2-1; possibly TRBD1 for D (5 bases). The germline gives CDR1 SEHNR, CDR2 FQNEAQ (reference sequence). Trimming took 0 bases from V and 4 from J, leaving 13 bases between them. The CDR3 covers 16 residues. The CDR3, as DNA: TGTGCCAGCAGCTTAGCGGGGCCGGTCTTATACAATGAGCAGTTCTTC. Its protein product is CASSLAGPVLYNEQFF.

This clone has just a few counts. The chain joins TRBV27 to TRBJ2-7; D call uncertain. CDR3 length: 13 residues. Germline lookup yields CDR1 MNHEY and CDR2 SMNVEV (reference sequence). V gave up 5 bases and J gave up 4 bases, with 12 bases separating them. The chain's CDR3 is CASSRNQNYEQYF. The DNA of the CDR3 is TGTGCCAGCAGTCGGAACCAAAATTACGAGCAGTACTTC.

This sequence joins TRBV7-9 and TRBJ2-7, with TRBD2 matching 8 bases. J gave up 0 bases and V 3 bases, and 7 bases lay outside the gene matches. The CDR3 runs 16 residues. Germline V gene lookup returns CDR1 SEHNR and CDR2 FQNEAQ (reference sequence). The DNA of the CDR3 is TGTGCCAGCAGCTTGCCCGCTAGCGGGCCCTCCTACGAGCAGTACTTC. This codes for CASSLPASGPSYEQYF.

The chain employs TRBV2 and TRBJ2-1; 9 bases match TRBD2. Germline V gene sequence: CDR1 SNHLY, CDR2 FYNNEI. This CDR3 is 20 amino acids long. V lost 6 bases, J lost 2 bases, and 20 bases stayed unmatched. CDR3 sequence: CASRGGTVRNPSGAYNEQFF. In nucleotides, the CDR3 is TGTGCCAGCAGGGGGGGGACAGTGAGGAATCCTAGCGGGGCCTACAATGAGCAGTTCTTC. Supplemented by reference TRBV2 and TRBJ2-1, the full variable domain reads EPEVTQTPSHQVTQMGQEVILRCVPISNHLYFYWYRQILGQKVEFLVSFYNNEISEKSEIFDDQFSVERPDGSNFTLKIRSTKLEDSAMYFCASRGGTVRNPSGAYNEQFFGPGTRLTVL.